This T cell receptor beta chain came from a study of OX40 agonist ivuxolimab in advanced cancers. Across the study: Ivuxolimab, which patients received intravenously every 2 weeks, was dosed at 0.01 to 10 mg/kg. The mean age was roughly 60 years, ranging from about 20 to 85, with over 70% of participants male.

The V gene end was trimmed by 3 bases and the J gene end by 1 base; junction bases not matched to a gene: 3. The CDR3 runs to 14 residues. Germline CDR1 and CDR2: PRHDT and FYEKMQ (reference sequence). The repertoire was sequenced with immunoSEQ multiplex PCR; TCRdb's copy has only in-frame clones and lacks some. In the table there are approximately 81,000 clones, around 93% of which are singletons. A single count supports this clone. The antigen remains unidentified. General observations from the study: Determination of antigen specificity was not performed for the expanded peripheral T cells.

The receptor's source is an adult with an advanced solid tumor such as melanoma, head and neck, liver or kidney cancer. This chain joins TRBV13 and TRBJ2-7, with 7 bases that match TRBD1. Sequences were derived from CD4+ or CD8+ T cells sorted from blood, sampled in a trial of the OX40 agonist ivuxolimab. This CDR3 reads CASSLGRGSYEQYF. CDR3 coding DNA: TGTGCCAGCAGCTTGGGCAGGGGGTCCTACGAGCAGTACTTC.